Included here is one TCR beta chain sequence, with context. Germline V gives CDR1 SSHAT, CDR2 FNYEAQ (reference sequence). CDR3 length: 15 residues. Trimming stripped 1 base from V and 2 bases from J, with 10 bases between. These data originate in a study of cytomegalovirus exposure and HLA in healthy donors. The repertoire was sequenced with immunoSEQ multiplex PCR; TCRdb's copy has only in-frame clones and lacks some. The sample has around 300,000 clones, 80% to 90% seen once. The genes are TRBV7-7 and TRBJ2-3; maybe TRBD2 (6 bases). This receptor was taken from a woman aged 18-35 years in good health and CMV-seronegative. Specimen: PBMCs. The DNA for the CDR3 is TGTGCCAGCAGCTTAGGAGGGACTTCCACAGATACGCAGTATTTT. Translated, it gives CASSLGGTSTDTQYF.